One TCR beta chain is described in this entry. Its antigen is currently unknown. Sample treatment: roughly 18 received Ad26.COV2.S at low or high dose, single or two shots; several received placebo; per-sample allocation not given. Collection of samples fell on day 63 after the first vaccine or placebo injection. The shot given was an Ad26 vector that makes Wuhan-strain SARS-CoV-2 spike. The CDR3 loop spans 14 amino acids. The germline V and J ends were trimmed by 4 bases and 2 bases, with 13 bases remaining between them. Germline V gives CDR1 SGHRS, CDR2 YFSETQ. This specimen belongs to a study of Ad26.COV2.S vaccination and SARS-CoV-2 variants. Study-level background: Intramuscular Ad26.COV2.S doses were given once or twice, 56 days apart. Study conclusions and caveats: Vaccinees reportedly had broad spike-specific CD8+ and CD4+ T cell responses. An underestimation of total T cell responses may have resulted from the TCR breadth and depth analyses.

Generated by immunoSEQ multiplex PCR, the TCRdb table keeps only in-frame clones and is missing some. The sample consists of 350,000 to 500,000 clones, about 90% of them appearing once. The sequence came from a person aged 18-65 years who received the Ad26.COV2.S COVID-19 vaccine or a placebo. The source material was peripheral blood, sampled in a trial of Ad26.COV2.S vaccine versus placebo. The V gene is TRBV5-1, the J gene TRBJ2-7, with D perhaps TRBD2 (5 bases). CDR3 sequence: CASSHEGRTYEQYF. The CDR3 DNA reads TGCGCCAGCAGCCATGAGGGTCGGACCTACGAGCAGTACTTC.